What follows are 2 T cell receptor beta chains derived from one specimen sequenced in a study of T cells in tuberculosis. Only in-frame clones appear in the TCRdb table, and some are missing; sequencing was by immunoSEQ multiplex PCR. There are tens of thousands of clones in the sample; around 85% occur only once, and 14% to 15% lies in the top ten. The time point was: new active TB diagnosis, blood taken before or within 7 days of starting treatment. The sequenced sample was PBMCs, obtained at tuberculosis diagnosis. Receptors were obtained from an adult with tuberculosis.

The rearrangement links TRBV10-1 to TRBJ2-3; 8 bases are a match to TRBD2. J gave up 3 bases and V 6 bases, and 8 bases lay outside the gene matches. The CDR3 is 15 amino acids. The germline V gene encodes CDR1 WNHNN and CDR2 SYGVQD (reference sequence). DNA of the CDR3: TGCGCCAGCAGCCCCGGGACTAGAGGTACAGATACGCAGTATTTT. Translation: CASSPGTRGTDTQYF.

CDR3 amino acids: CSVGQGGNQPQHF. The DNA for the CDR3 is TGCAGCGTTGGGCAGGGTGGCAATCAGCCCCAGCATTTT. The genes are TRBV29-1 and TRBJ1-5, with D maybe TRBD1 (5 bases). Looked up from germline, CDR1 is SQVTM and CDR2 is ANQGSEA. V lost 4 bases, J lost 2 bases, and 9 bases lay in between. CDR3 length: 13 amino acids. The variable domain in full, with the rest retrieved from reference TRBV29-1 and TRBJ1-5, is SAVISQKPSRDICQRGTSLTIQCQVDSQVTMMFWYRQQPGQSLTLIATANQGSEATYESGFVIDKFPISRPNLTFSTLTVSNMSPEDSSIYLCSVGQGGNQPQHFGDGTRLSIL.